This T cell receptor (beta chain) was found in a study of shared clonotypes between healthy human individuals. Study conclusions and caveats: Naive subsets tended to show greater estimated richness than memory subsets.

Cells designated naive CD8 were CD45RO-negative and were positively selected for CCR7, with terminally differentiated effector memory CD45RA+ cells excluded. The CDR3 is 15 amino acids. Germline CDR1 MGHRA, CDR2 YSYEKL. Trimming removed 2 bases from V and 10 bases from J, with 18 bases in between. Researchers divided each subset's genomic DNA evenly across several immunoSEQ plates. Using immunoSEQ multiplex PCR, the repertoire was profiled, and TCRdb retains in-frame clones only, with some absent. The top ten hold roughly 1.7% of the sample, which has some 2,100,000 clones, about 93% seen once. Points on this clone: Its antigen is not identified.

The origin of this receptor is a man between 18 and 29 years old in good health. Some clones in this sample may be carry-over from other donors' samples. What was sequenced was naive CD8+ T cells from PBMCs. The chain carries TRBV4-1 and TRBJ2-1, with a tentative D call TRBD1 (6 bases). The CDR3 nucleotides read TGCGCCAGCAGCCAATGGGACAAGGGATCGGGCGAGCAGTTCTTC. Its translation: CASSQWDKGSGEQFF.